One and the same sample provided the 25 T cell receptor beta chains below, sequenced in a study of Graves' ophthalmopathy and Graves' hyperthyroidism. Amplification of the TCR beta CDR3 regions used RNA transcripts (as template). Following a first-round RT-PCR that used HTBI primers, a second-round multiplex PCR was carried out. TCRdb re-derived calls from the multiplex PCR reads in MiXCR, one entry per CDR3 protein. The sample lists over a million distinct CDR3 sequences, 36% occurring once. The sample consisted of peripheral blood or thyroid tissue (not recorded which). The origin of the receptors is an adult man with Graves' hyperthyroidism.

This clonotype came up a few times. The V and J genes are TRBV25-1 and TRBJ2-1, with a weak D call TRBD2 (6 bases). CDR3 size: 14 residues. From germline, CDR1 is MGHDK and CDR2 SYGVNS. Trimming shortened V by 4 bases and J by 4 bases, and 11 bases separated the two germline ends. CDR3 amino acids: CASSGRGGYNEQFF. CDR3 DNA: TGTGCCAGCAGTGGGAGAGGAGGGTACAATGAGCAGTTCTTC.

This clonotype was seen repeatedly, ten times or more. CDR3 DNA: TGTGCCACCAGCAGAGGTGACAGGGGAAATGAAAAACTGTTTTTT. This encodes CATSRGDRGNEKLFF. This chain connects TRBV15 to TRBJ1-4; 8 bases fit TRBD1. The CDR3 extends over 15 amino acids. J was trimmed by 5 bases and V by 1 base; bases with no gene match: 3. Germline CDR1 is LNHNV and CDR2 is YYDKDF (reference sequence).

The table lists this clonotype with many counts. The chain employs TRBV12-3 or TRBV12-4 and TRBJ2-5, with TRBD2 matching over 8 bases. The CDR3 extends over 14 amino acids. J gave up 7 bases and V 3 bases, and 7 bases lay outside the gene matches. CDR3 DNA sequence: TGTGCCAGCAGTTTGACTAGCGATGTGGGGACCCAGTACTTC. Protein product: CASSLTSDVGTQYF.

This clonotype was seen at least ten times. This chain connects TRBV7-2 to TRBJ1-1; the D gene is possibly TRBD1 (6 bases). Germline assignment: CDR1 SGHTA and CDR2 FQGNSA. There are 16 residues in the CDR3. V lost 7 bases to trimming and J lost 0 bases, with 18 bases between them. The CDR3 region has the DNA TGTGCCAGCACTGTGCCAGGGGCAGGGATGAACACTGAAGCTTTCTTT. Protein: CASTVPGAGMNTEAFF.

This clonotype was seen only a few times. This sequence joins TRBV19 and TRBJ1-2, with D possibly TRBD1 on 6 matching bases. Germline loops: CDR1 LNHDA, CDR2 SQIVND (reference sequence). The V end lost 3 bases, the J end lost 0 bases, and 14 bases lay between the germline ends. The CDR3 sequence is 16 residues long. CDR3 loop: CASSIETGAANYGYTF. CDR3 bases: TGTGCCAGTAGTATCGAGACAGGCGCTGCTAACTATGGCTACACCTTC.

The J gene is TRBJ1-1, the V gene TRBV15; no firm D call. The germline CDR1 and CDR2 sequences are LNHNV and YYDKDF (reference sequence). Trimming shortened V by 6 bases and J by 0 bases, and 14 bases separated the two germline ends. CDR3 length equals 15 residues. DNA of the CDR3: TGTGCCACCAGTCGGGTGGGAGGTATGAACACTGAAGCTTTCTTT. Translation: CATSRVGGMNTEAFF. Full variable domain (rest looked up from reference TRBV15 and TRBJ1-1): DAMVIQNPRYQVTQFGKPVTLSCSQTLNHNVMYWYQQKSSQAPKLLFHYYDKDFNNEADTPDNFQSRRPNTSFCFLDIRSPGLGDTAMYLCATSRVGGMNTEAFFGQGTRLTVV.

Many counts were recorded for this clonotype. J is TRBJ1-4 and V is TRBV5-1; D gene unclear. CDR3 length: 14 amino acids. Germline CDR1 is SGHRS and CDR2 is YFSETQ. With 6 bases removed from V and 6 bases from J, the gap between germline ends came to 15 bases. Here the CDR3 DNA reads TGCGCCAGCACCTTCGACACTAACGATGAAAAACTGTTTTTT. It translates to CASTFDTNDEKLFF.

In its sample, this clonotype was seen many times. The chain uses TRBV2 and TRBJ1-1; D ambiguous. Germline lookup yields CDR1 SNHLY and CDR2 FYNNEI. Trimming removed 5 bases from V and 4 bases from J, with 8 bases in between. CDR3 length: 12 residues. The CDR3 DNA sequence: TGTGCCAGCAGTTCACATACCACTGAAGCTTTCTTT. It yields the protein CASSSHTTEAFF.

A remark on this clonotype: This may stem from a read error, because a much larger clone lies one nucleotide away. The rearrangement links TRBV29-1 to TRBJ2-7, with 8 bases aligning to TRBD2. V dropped 1 base and J dropped 4; count of bases not matched to a gene: 15. The CDR3 spans 17 residues. Germline CDR1 SQVTM, CDR2 ANQGSEA. The CDR3 region has the DNA TGCAGCGTTGAAGGACCCCCGCGGAGCGGGAGTTCGTACGAGCAGTACTTC. It translates to CSVEGPPRSGSSYEQYF.

The CDR3 DNA reads as TGTGCCAGCAGCGTGGCGGACATCGGAGAGACCCAGTACTTC. It translates to CASSVADIGETQYF. The V gene is TRBV2, the J gene TRBJ2-5; D is possibly TRBD1 (5 bases). This CDR3 comprises 14 residues. Germline CDR1 is SNHLY and CDR2 is FYNNEI. The V end lost 6 bases, the J end lost 4 bases, and 15 bases lay between the germline ends.

The V and J genes are TRBV10-3 and TRBJ2-1; 8 positions agree with TRBD1. CDR1 and CDR2 from the germline V gene are ENHRY and SYGVKD. V shed 9 bases, J shed 8 bases, and the junction held 12 bases outside the gene matches. The length of the CDR3 is 14 residues. The CDR3 loop reads CAMGQGARFDEQFF. The CDR3 DNA sequence: TGTGCCATGGGTCAGGGGGCGAGGTTCGATGAGCAGTTCTTC.

This clonotype was detected ten times or more. V usage is TRBV6-6 and J usage is TRBJ1-5, with D unresolved. The V gene's germline CDR1 is MNHNY and CDR2 SVGAGI (reference sequence). This CDR3 has 14 residues. The V gene lost 6 bases and the J gene lost 6 bases, with 15 bases spanning the gap. The CDR3 region has the DNA TGTGCCAGCAGCTCCGAAGGGCTGGGTCAGCCCCAGCATTTT. Translation gives CASSSEGLGQPQHF.

This chain links TRBV24-1 with TRBJ1-1; 8 nucleotides match TRBD1. CDR1 KGHDR and CDR2 SFDVKD come from the germline V gene. This CDR3 is built from 15 residues. V shed 2 bases, J shed 3 bases, and the junction held 4 bases outside the gene matches. CDR3 region: CATSDSRTGHTEAFF. The CDR3 coding sequence is TGTGCCACCAGTGATTCCAGGACAGGGCACACTGAAGCTTTCTTT.

This clonotype was detected only a few times. J is TRBJ1-6 and V is TRBV19, with D possibly being TRBD1 (6 bases). Trimming took 8 bases from V and 7 from J, leaving 12 bases between them. The CDR3 loop spans 13 amino acids. In germline, CDR1 is LNHDA, CDR2 SQIVND (reference sequence). The CDR3 is CASADRHNSPLHF. Here the CDR3 DNA reads TGTGCCAGTGCCGACAGGCACAATTCACCCCTCCACTTT.

In its sample, this clonotype was seen many times. This CDR3 reads CSVQGFRDEQYF. In nucleotides, the CDR3 is TGCAGCGTCCAGGGGTTTCGGGACGAGCAGTACTTC. The chain is built from TRBV29-1 and TRBJ2-7; possible D gene TRBD1, 6 bases. The length of the CDR3 is 12 residues. V was pared by 6 bases and J by 5 bases, with 14 bases between. In germline, CDR1 is SQVTM, CDR2 ANQGSEA.

This clonotype was found once. This chain joins TRBV29-1 and TRBJ1-2; tentative D call: TRBD1 (6 bases). The CDR3 runs 15 residues. Germline-derived CDR1 and CDR2 are SQVTM and ANQGSEA. V lost 0 bases to trimming and J lost 8 bases, with 19 bases between them. The CDR3 loop is CSVEDLFSGAGGYTF. Written as DNA, the CDR3 is TGCAGCGTTGAAGATCTTTTCTCGGGGGCTGGGGGCTACACCTTC.

This clonotype was detected ten times or more. This may be a read error: a much more frequent sequence differs by one nucleotide. This chain uses TRBV7-9 with TRBJ2-7; the D gene is possibly TRBD1 (5 bases). Trimming pared 3 bases from V and 2 bases from J, leaving 8 bases between. The CDR3 totals 13 residues. CDR1 is SEHNR and CDR2 is FQNEAQ in the germline V gene (reference sequence). The CDR3 DNA reads as TGTGCCAGCAGCTTCGACAGCACCTACGAGCAGTACTTC. Its protein product is CASSFDSTYEQYF.

Details on this clonotype: This may come from a read error, since a much larger clone is one base off. The V gene is TRBV9, the J gene TRBJ2-5; D may be TRBD1 or TRBD2 (6 bases each). The CDR3 length is 16 residues. CDR1 is SGDLS, CDR2 YYNGEE, per germline. The V and J ends lost 6 bases and 1 base respectively, with 19 bases between them. As DNA, the CDR3 is TGTGCCAGCACCCCCCCCCGACAGGAGGGCCAAGAGACCCAGTACTTC. It codes for CASTPPRQEGQETQYF. Variable domain in full (rest from reference TRBV9 and TRBJ2-5): DSGVTQTPKHLITATGQRVTLRCSPRSGDLSVYWYQQSLDQGLQFLIQYYNGEERAKGNILERFSAQQFPDLHSELNLSSLELGDSALYFCASTPPRQEGQETQYFGPGTRLLVL.

V usage is TRBV15 and J usage is TRBJ1-5; no reliable D call. The V end lost 3 bases, the J end lost 5 bases, and 11 bases lay between the germline ends. The CDR3 is 14 amino acids. The germline V gene encodes CDR1 LNHNV and CDR2 YYDKDF (reference sequence). The CDR3 region has the DNA TGTGCCACCAGCAGTTACTCGGAGCATCAGCCCCAGCATTTT. It codes for CATSSYSEHQPQHF.

This clonotype was seen many times. CDR3 in amino acids: CATSGGSRGGYTF. The DNA for the CDR3 is TGTGCCACCTCTGGGGGCTCGCGAGGTGGCTACACCTTC. V is TRBV10-3 and J is TRBJ1-2, with a tentative D call TRBD1 (6 bases). Germline V lookup: CDR1 ENHRY, CDR2 SYGVKD. V shed 10 bases and J shed 7 bases, with 19 bases lying between them. This CDR3 spans 13 amino acids.

This clonotype was seen once. The V gene is TRBV9, the J gene TRBJ2-3; D unclear. The CDR3 runs 14 residues. Trimming cost V 0 bases and J 4 bases, with 9 bases left between them. Germline CDR1 is SGDLS and CDR2 is YYNGEE. The CDR3 sequence is CASSVAAGADTQYF. The CDR3 DNA sequence: TGTGCCAGCAGCGTAGCTGCAGGCGCAGATACGCAGTATTTT.

The chain carries TRBV5-1 and TRBJ2-7; D is ambiguous. Germline loops: CDR1 SGHRS, CDR2 YFSETQ. The germline V and J ends were trimmed by 3 bases and 2 bases, with 9 bases remaining between them. The CDR3 runs to 13 residues. The CDR3 bases are TGCGCCAGCAGCTATTGGAGTCCCTACGAGCAGTACTTC. Encoded protein: CASSYWSPYEQYF. The full variable domain, with the rest looked up from reference TRBV5-1 and TRBJ2-7, is KAGVTQTPRYLIKTRGQQVTLSCSPISGHRSVSWYQQTPGQGLQFLFEYFSETQRNKGNFPGRFSGRQFSNSRSEMNVSTLELGDSALYLCASSYWSPYEQYFGPGTRLTVT.

This clonotype was picked up many times. The rearrangement joins TRBV7-2 to TRBJ2-7; 8 bases map to TRBD2. Germline CDR1 and CDR2: SGHTA and FQGNSA. The CDR3 contains 14 residues. The V and J ends lost 5 bases and 3 bases, in that order; junction bases with no gene match: 6. The CDR3 region is CASSRSGASYEQYF. DNA for the CDR3: TGTGCCAGCAGCCGTAGCGGGGCGAGCTACGAGCAGTACTTC.

On this clonotype itself: No conserved phenylalanine or tryptophan is present at the end of the CDR3, so a read error is the likely explanation. The CDR3 region has the DNA TGTGCCAGCAGCGTAAGCAGTAACACTGAAGCTTTCCTT. It codes for CASSVSSNTEAFL. The rearrangement joins TRBV9 to TRBJ1-1; D unclear. The length of the CDR3 is 13 residues. Germline V gene data show CDR1 as SGDLS and CDR2 as YYNGEE. Between the trimmed V and J ends, which lost 1 base and 2 bases, there was a span of 6 bases.

This clonotype has a count of ten or more. The chain carries TRBV29-1 and TRBJ2-5; D uncertain. From germline, CDR1 is SQVTM and CDR2 ANQGSEA. The length of the CDR3 is 12 residues. Between the trimmed V and J ends, which lost 7 bases and 2 bases, there was a span of 11 bases. For the CDR3, the DNA is TGCAGCGCTGGCAGCAGGCAAGAGACCCAGTACTTC. It translates to CSAGSRQETQYF.